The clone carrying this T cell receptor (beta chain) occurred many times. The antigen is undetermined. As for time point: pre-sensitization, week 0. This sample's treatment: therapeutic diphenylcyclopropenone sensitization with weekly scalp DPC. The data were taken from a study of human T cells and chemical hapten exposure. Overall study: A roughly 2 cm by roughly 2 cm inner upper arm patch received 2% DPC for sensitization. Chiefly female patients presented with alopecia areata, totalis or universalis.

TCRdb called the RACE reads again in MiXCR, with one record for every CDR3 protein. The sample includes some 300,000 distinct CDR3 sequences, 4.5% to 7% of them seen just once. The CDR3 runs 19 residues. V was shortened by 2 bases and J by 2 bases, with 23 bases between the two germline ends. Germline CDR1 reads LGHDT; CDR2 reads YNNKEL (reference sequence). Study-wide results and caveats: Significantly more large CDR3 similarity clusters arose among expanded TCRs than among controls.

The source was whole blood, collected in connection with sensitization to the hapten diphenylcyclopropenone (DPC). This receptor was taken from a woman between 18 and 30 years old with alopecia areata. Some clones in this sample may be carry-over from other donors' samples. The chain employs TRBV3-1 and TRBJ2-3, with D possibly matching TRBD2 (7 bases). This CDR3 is CASSQLLPGGKKVTDTQYF. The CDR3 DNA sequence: TGTGCCAGCAGCCAACTCCTCCCGGGGGGCAAGAAGGTCACAGATACGCAGTATTTT.